This T cell receptor beta chain stems from a study of T cells in Graves' hyperthyroidism and ophthalmopathy. RNA transcripts yielded amplified TCR beta CDR3 regions. Using the HTBI primer set, a first-round RT-PCR was run on the TCR CDR3. TCRdb recomputed calls from the multiplex PCR reads with MiXCR, one row per CDR3 protein. The repertoire holds around 480,000 distinct CDR3 sequences, with approximately 15% as singletons. This clonotype came up many times. CDR3 length: 14 residues. Germline V CDR1 and CDR2: MNHNS, SASEGT. V shed 5 bases and J shed 6 bases, with 13 bases lying between them. Uncontrolled infection, other autoimmune disease, pregnancy or lactation disqualified patients from enrolment. In making diagnoses, clinical symptoms, serum thyroxine and TRAb, thyroid ultrasound and orbital computed tomography were all used.

The TCR sequence derives from a woman under 30 with Graves' hyperthyroidism. This chain joins TRBV6-1 and TRBJ1-4; D might be TRBD1 (6 bases). Sequencing was done on a sample of blood. The DNA of the CDR3 is TGTGCCAGCAGTTTGGGACAAGGAGATGAAAAACTGTTTTTT. It specifies CASSLGQGDEKLFF.